This T cell receptor beta chain was sequenced for a study of T cell changes during pregnancy in multiple sclerosis. Measured with immunoSEQ multiplex PCR; TCRdb has only the in-frame clones, and not every one. The sample consists of about 41,000 clones, more than 85% of them appearing once. V shed 0 bases, J shed 3 bases, and the junction held 4 bases outside the gene matches. Germline V gene sequence: CDR1 SGHKS, CDR2 YYEKEE (reference sequence). The CDR3 is made up of 16 amino acids. The sample here was CD8+ T cells from peripheral blood mononuclear cells, taken in the third trimester of pregnancy. The chain links TRBV5-5 to TRBJ2-7; 12 nucleotides align to TRBD2. This clonotype was sampled from a female donor with multiple sclerosis, enrolled in a pregnancy study. The CDR3 is CASSLGGLAGIYEQYF. The CDR3 DNA follows: TGTGCCAGCAGCTTGGGGGGACTAGCGGGTATCTACGAGCAGTACTTC.